This TCR beta chain was identified during a study of cytomegalovirus exposure and HLA in healthy donors. This PCR relied on a set of 60 Vbeta primers and 13 Jbeta primers. TCRdb keeps only in-frame clones here, not all; method: immunoSEQ multiplex PCR. The sample consists of 150,000 to 200,000 clones, less than 90% of them appearing once. This clone came up a few times. This CDR3 is 14 amino acids long. V was clipped by 9 bases and J by 4 bases; unmatched bases: 5. Germline V lookup: CDR1 MNHNS, CDR2 SASEGT. The sequence was obtained from a boy aged 10-17 years in good health and CMV-seronegative. Sequencing was carried out using PBMCs. The chain combines TRBV6-1 with TRBJ2-3; 12 bases align to TRBD2. In DNA form, the CDR3 reads TGTGCCAGTAGACTAGCGGGAGATGCAGATACGCAGTATTTT. Translated: CASRLAGDADTQYF.